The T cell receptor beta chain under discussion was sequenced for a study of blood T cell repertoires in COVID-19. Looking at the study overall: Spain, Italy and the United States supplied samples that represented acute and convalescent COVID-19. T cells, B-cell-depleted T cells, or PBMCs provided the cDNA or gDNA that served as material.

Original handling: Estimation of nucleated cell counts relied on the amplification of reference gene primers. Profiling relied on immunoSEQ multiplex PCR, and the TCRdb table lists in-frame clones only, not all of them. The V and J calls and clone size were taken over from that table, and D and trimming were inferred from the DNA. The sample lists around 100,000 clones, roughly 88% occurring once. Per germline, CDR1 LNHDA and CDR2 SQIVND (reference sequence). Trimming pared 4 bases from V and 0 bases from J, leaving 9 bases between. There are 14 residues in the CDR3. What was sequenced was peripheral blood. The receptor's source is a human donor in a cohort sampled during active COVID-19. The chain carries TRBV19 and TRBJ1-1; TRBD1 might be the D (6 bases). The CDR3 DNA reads TGTGCCAGTAGTACGGACAGAATGAACACTGAAGCTTTCTTT. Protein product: CASSTDRMNTEAFF.